This T cell receptor beta chain was profiled in a study of T cell repertoires in cytomegalovirus infection. The study's findings and limits: It was HLA-C-restricted CMV-specific TCR beta clonotypes that dominated the response ex vivo.

CDR3 length: 14 amino acids. Germline CDR1 is DFQATT and CDR2 is SNEGSKA (reference sequence). The J segment lost 3 bases and the V segment lost 0 bases, leaving 2 bases of the junction unmatched. This clonotype was observed a handful of times. The antigen is unknown. Each CDR3 protein gets one entry after TCRdb re-called the reads with MiXCR. The profile shows about 680,000 distinct CDR3 sequences, 20% to 25% of them singletons. This chain uses TRBV20-1 with TRBJ2-7; 10 bases map to TRBD2. The sequence came from a human donor in good health (CMV status not recorded). Some clones in this sample may be carry-over from other donors' samples. Sequencing was done on a sample of CD8+ T cells from PBMCs. The CDR3 loop reads CSARDLAGGYEQYV. The CDR3 DNA follows: TGCAGTGCTAGAGATTTAGCGGGGGGCTACGAGCAGTACGTC.